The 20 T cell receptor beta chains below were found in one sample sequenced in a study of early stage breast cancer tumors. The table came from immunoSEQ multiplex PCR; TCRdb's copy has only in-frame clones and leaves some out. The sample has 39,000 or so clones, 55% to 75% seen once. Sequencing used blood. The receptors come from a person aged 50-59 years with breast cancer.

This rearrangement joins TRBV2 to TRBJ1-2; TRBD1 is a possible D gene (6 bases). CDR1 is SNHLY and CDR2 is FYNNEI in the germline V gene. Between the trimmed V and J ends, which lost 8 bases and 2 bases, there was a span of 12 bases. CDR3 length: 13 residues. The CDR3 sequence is CASSPQGNYGYTF. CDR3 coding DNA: TGTGCCAGCTCCCCACAGGGCAACTATGGCTACACCTTC.

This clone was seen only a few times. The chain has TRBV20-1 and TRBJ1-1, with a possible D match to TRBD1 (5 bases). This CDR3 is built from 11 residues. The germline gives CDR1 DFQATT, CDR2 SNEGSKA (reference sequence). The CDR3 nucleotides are TGCACCCCAATCCAGGGCACTGAAGCTTTCTTT. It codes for CTPIQGTEAFF.

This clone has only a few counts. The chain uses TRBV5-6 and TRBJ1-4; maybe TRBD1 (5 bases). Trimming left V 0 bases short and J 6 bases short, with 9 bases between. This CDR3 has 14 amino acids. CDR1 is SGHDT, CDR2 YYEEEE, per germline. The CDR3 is CASSLGQGDEKLFF. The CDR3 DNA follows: TGTGCCAGCAGCTTGGGCCAGGGTGATGAAAAACTGTTTTTT.

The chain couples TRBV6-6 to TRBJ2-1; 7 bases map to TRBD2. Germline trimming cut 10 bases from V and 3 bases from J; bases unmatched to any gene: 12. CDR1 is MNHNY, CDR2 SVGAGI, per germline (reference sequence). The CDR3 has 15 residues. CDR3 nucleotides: TGTGCCACGGACCGCGGGAGAGTCAGCTACAATGAGCAGTTCTTC. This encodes CATDRGRVSYNEQFF.

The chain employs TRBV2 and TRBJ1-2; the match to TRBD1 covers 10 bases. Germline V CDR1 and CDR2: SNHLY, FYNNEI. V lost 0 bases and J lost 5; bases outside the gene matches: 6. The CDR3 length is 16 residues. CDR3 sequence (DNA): TGTGCCAGCAGTGAAGCCGGTGGGGACAGGGGATATGGCTACACCTTC. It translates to CASSEAGGDRGYGYTF.

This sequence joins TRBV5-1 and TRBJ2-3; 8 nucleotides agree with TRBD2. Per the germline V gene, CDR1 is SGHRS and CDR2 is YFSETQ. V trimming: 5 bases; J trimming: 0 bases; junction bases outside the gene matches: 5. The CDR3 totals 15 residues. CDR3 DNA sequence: TGCGCCAGCAGAAATATAGCGGGAAGCACAGATACGCAGTATTTT. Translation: CASRNIAGSTDTQYF.

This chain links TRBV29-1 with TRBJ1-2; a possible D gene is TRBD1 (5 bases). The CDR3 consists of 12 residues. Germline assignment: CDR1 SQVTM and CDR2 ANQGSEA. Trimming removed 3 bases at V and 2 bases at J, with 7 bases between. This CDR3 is CSVDKGNYGYTF. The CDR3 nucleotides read TGCAGCGTTGATAAGGGGAACTATGGCTACACCTTC.

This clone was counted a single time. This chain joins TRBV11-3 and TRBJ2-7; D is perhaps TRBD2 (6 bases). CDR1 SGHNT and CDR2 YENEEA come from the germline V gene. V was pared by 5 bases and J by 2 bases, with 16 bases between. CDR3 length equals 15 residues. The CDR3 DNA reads TGTGCCAGCAGCCGGGTAGCGGTAGGAGCCTACGAGCAGTACTTC. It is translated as CASSRVAVGAYEQYF.

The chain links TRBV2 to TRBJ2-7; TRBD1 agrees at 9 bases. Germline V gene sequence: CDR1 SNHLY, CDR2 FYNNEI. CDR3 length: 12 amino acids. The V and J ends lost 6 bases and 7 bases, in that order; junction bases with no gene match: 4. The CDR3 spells CASRTGGKEQYF. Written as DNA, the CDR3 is TGTGCCAGCAGGACAGGGGGAAAGGAGCAGTACTTC.

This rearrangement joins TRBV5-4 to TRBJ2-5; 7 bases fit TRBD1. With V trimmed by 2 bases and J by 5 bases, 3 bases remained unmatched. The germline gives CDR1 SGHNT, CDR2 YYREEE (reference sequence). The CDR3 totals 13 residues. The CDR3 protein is CASSLQGSETQYF. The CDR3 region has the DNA TGTGCCAGCAGCTTACAGGGGAGTGAGACCCAGTACTTC.

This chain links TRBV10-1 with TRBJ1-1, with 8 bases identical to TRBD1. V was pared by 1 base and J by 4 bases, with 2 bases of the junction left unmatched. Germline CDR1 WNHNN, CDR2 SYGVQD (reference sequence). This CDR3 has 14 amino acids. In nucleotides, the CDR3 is TGCGCCAGCAGTGAGTGGACAGGGAGCACTGAAGCTTTCTTT. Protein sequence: CASSEWTGSTEAFF.

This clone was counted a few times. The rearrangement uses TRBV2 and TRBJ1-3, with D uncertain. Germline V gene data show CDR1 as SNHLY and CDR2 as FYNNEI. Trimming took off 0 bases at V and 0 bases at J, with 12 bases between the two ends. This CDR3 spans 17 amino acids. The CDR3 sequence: CASSEALLSVSGNTIYF. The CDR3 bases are TGTGCCAGCAGTGAAGCGCTTCTGTCGGTCTCTGGAAACACCATATATTTT.

CDR3 region: CASSSKTSGAYEQYF. The CDR3 nucleotides read TGTGCCAGCAGCTCCAAGACTAGCGGGGCCTACGAGCAGTACTTC. The J gene is TRBJ2-7, the V gene TRBV5-6; TRBD2 matches 11 bases. The CDR3 totals 15 residues. Trimming at V came to 3 bases and at J to 2 bases, leaving 4 bases not matched to a gene. From germline, CDR1 is SGHDT and CDR2 YYEEEE.

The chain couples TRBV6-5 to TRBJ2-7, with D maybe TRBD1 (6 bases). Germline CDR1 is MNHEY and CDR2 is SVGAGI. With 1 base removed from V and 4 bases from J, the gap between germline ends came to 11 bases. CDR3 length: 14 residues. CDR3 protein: CASSYLGGSYEQYF. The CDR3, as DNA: TGTGCCAGCAGTTACTTAGGGGGTTCTTACGAGCAGTACTTC.

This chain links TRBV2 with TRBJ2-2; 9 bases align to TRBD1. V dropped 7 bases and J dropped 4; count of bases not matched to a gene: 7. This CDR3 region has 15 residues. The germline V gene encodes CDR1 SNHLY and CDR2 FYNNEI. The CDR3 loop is CASTTQGAGTGELFF. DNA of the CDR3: TGTGCCAGCACTACACAGGGGGCTGGCACCGGGGAGCTGTTTTTT.

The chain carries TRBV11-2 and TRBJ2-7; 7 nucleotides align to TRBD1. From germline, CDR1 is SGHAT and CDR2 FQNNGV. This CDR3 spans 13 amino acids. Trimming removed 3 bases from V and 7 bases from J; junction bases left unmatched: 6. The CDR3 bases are TGTGCCAGCAGCTTGGGGCAGACAGGGGAGCAGTACTTC. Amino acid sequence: CASSLGQTGEQYF.

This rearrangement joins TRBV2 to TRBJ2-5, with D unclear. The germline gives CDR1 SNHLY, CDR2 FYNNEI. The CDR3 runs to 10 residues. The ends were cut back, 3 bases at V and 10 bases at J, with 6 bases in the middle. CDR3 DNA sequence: TGTGCCAGCAGTGACTCGGGCCAGTACTTC. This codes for CASSDSGQYF.

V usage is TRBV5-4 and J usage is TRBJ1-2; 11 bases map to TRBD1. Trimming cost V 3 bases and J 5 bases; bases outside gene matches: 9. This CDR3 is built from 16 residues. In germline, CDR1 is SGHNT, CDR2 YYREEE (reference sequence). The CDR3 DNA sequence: TGTGCCAGCAGCTGGGGGACAGGGGGAAGCCCTTATGGCTACACCTTC. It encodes CASSWGTGGSPYGYTF.

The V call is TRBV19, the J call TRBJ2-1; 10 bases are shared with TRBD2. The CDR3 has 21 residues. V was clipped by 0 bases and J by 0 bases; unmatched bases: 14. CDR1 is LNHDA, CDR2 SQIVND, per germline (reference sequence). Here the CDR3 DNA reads TGTGCCAGTAGTATAGAAGGAAGGGGACTAGCGTCCCTAAGCTCCTACAATGAGCAGTTCTTC. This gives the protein CASSIEGRGLASLSSYNEQFF.

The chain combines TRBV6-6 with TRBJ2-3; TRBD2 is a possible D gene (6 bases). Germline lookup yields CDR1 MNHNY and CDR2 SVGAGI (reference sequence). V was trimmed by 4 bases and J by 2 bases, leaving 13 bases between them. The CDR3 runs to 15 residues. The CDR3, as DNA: TGTGCCAGCAGTTGGGCAGGAGGGGACACAGATACGCAGTATTTT. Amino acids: CASSWAGGDTDTQYF.